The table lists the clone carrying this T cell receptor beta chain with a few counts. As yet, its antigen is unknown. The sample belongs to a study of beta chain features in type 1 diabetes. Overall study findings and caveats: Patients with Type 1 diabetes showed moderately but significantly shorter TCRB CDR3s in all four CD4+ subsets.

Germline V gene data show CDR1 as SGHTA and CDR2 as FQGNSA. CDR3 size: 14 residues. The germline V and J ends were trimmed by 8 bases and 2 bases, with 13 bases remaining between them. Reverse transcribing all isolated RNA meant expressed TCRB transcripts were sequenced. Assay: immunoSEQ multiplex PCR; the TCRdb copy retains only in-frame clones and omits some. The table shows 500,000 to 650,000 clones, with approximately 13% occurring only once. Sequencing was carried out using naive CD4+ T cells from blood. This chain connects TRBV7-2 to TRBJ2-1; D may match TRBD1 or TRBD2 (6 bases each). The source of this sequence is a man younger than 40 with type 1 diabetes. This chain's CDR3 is CASGGLPAYNEQFF. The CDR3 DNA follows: TGTGCCAGCGGGGGGCTCCCGGCCTACAATGAGCAGTTCTTC.